This paragraph reports one TCR beta chain. Its antigen is not identified. The record originates from a study of blood T cells in healthy people across ages. Findings of the study overall: A strong correlation was seen between TCR beta diversity and naive T cell percentage. More naive CD4+ cells and higher diversity were found in long-lived than in aged donors. The recorded TCR beta diversity per million T cells decreased in a roughly linear manner with age.

Primers used in a second PCR of roughly 6 to 12 cycles were a sample-barcoded 5' primer and a J-beta primer mix. TCRdb re-called the 5' RACE reads through MiXCR, storing one row per CDR3 protein. In the table there are about 720,000 distinct CDR3 sequences, around a fifth of which are singletons. The V gene end was trimmed by 3 bases and the J gene end by 5 bases; junction bases not matched to a gene: 6. CDR1 is DFQATT, CDR2 SNEGSKA, per germline (reference sequence). CDR3 size: 14 residues. Extractions gave at least 5 micrograms of total RNA per sample. This chain joins TRBV20-1 and TRBJ2-7; 11 bases are shared with TRBD2. The sample consisted of blood. The receptor was derived from a man aged 65 to 85 in good health. CDR3 in DNA: TGCAGTGCTAGCCCGGGACTAGCGGTAAACGAGCAGTACTTC. This sequence encodes CSASPGLAVNEQYF.